The subject of this entry is one T cell receptor (beta chain). Using immunoSEQ multiplex PCR, the repertoire was profiled, and TCRdb retains in-frame clones only, with some absent. Of over 65,000 clones in the sample, about nine tenths were seen once. The data were taken from a study of T cell changes during pregnancy in multiple sclerosis. V gave up 0 bases and J gave up 8 bases; unmatched junction bases: 12. The CDR3 consists of 17 residues. In germline, CDR1 is SGHNT, CDR2 YENEEA. The chain carries TRBV11-3 and TRBJ2-7; TRBD2 matches 11 bases. This material consisted of peripheral blood, taken in the first trimester of pregnancy. The TCR originated in a female donor with multiple sclerosis, enrolled in a pregnancy study. CDR3 nucleotide sequence: TGTGCCAGCAGCTTAGACCTCGCTAGCGGGGGGCGGAATAAGCAGTACTTC. Translating it yields CASSLDLASGGRNKQYF.